These T cell receptor beta chains were read from a single sample in a study of blood T cell repertoires in COVID-19. Only in-frame clones appear in the TCRdb table, and some are missing; sequencing was by immunoSEQ multiplex PCR. The data hold 360,000 or so clones, with roughly 89% observed a single time. Source material: peripheral blood. Source of these receptors: a woman aged 55-69 years with COVID-19, enrolled during active disease. Both conserved end residues are part of each CDR3.

v_call	cdr3_aa
TRBV7-3	CASSLTRARGGYNEQFF
TRBV7-8	CASSLRQNYGYTF
TRBV24-1	CATSDAGTGVQPQHF
TRBV11-3	CASSPPDGIAGLDTQYF
TRBV6-5	CASSYSTGGSAEAFF
TRBV7-2	CASSSPRGRYENIQYF
TRBV30	CAWSVMGGNSPLHF
TRBV19	CASRDRGDQPQHF
TRBV6-6	CASSRTSGGSSYEQYF
TRBV7-2	CASSLGPSRYEQYF
TRBV7-3	CASSSGATEAFF
TRBV4-1	CASSQGSQSSGNTIYF
TRBV7-7	CASSPGQASTEAFF
TRBV6-6	CASSTGGSGNTIYF
TRBV6-2/TRBV6-3	CASSYPVNTEAFF
TRBV2	CASTTGGSGNTIYF
TRBV7-3	CASSLMGSLTGELFF
TRBV5-1	CASTRTGTSMFPTGELFF
TRBV25-1	CASRDRGANYGYTF
TRBV28	CASSLGQGFRGYTF
TRBV13	CASSADDQRGGPGELFF
TRBV29-1	CSVQGLGNTIYF
TRBV30	CAWRRQGAKDTQYF
TRBV30	CASRVRGLYEQYF
TRBV19	CASSTRTGYGYTF
TRBV7-9	CASEFGTLNTGELFF
TRBV5-1	CASSLMEASYEQYF
TRBV5-8	CASSRGRGNTIYF
TRBV6-5	CASRPDRGRVYEQYF
TRBV5-5	CASSLAGQGVYEQYF
TRBV6-1	CASSEALAGTPPEAFF
TRBV3-1/TRBV3-2	CASSQGHHNQPQHF
TRBV18	CASSPPVGGDYTEAFF
TRBV11-2	CASSFGPGTYEQYF
TRBV14	CASSPQGLGYTF
TRBV18	CASSPPPGGGTEAFF
TRBV30	CAWSLGTGATEAFF
TRBV6-5	CASSWGGKTEAFF
TRBV6-5	CASSYRDRGYEQYF
TRBV7-9	CASSSRPSGANVLTF
TRBV5-1	CASSSQGAPEYSSRKAEAFF
TRBV9	CASSPRLRIEDTQYF
TRBV27	CASSRTSGGRSTDTQYF
TRBV18	CASSPLSGTGVNEKLFF
TRBV18	CASSPFRRGSGNTIYF
TRBV6-1	CASSEDHRGRTEAFF
TRBV5-1	CASSPRAGAGEKLFF
TRBV28	CASSLDGTAASSYTF
TRBV19	CASSSGGGGKDTQYF
TRBV5-5	CASSLVIMGNTIYF
TRBV6-5	CASRITGGRNYGYTF
TRBV5-1	CASSLRTGADSPLHF
TRBV18	CASSETPVSGNTIYF
TRBV7-2	CASSFNRGSHNEQFF
TRBV5-4	CASSLAWSDTGETQYF
TRBV29-1	CSMSQGDGYTF
TRBV4-1	CASSQPVGDTQYF
TRBV6-1	CASSERLYSNQPQHF